These T cell receptor beta chains were read from a single sample in a study of T cell responses to AZD1222 COVID-19 vaccine. The protocol was immunoSEQ multiplex PCR, while the TCRdb copy is restricted to in-frame clones and leaves out a portion. The sample lists 80,000 to 100,000 clones, approximately 85% occurring once. Sequenced here: peripheral blood, sampled 28 days after the second AZD1222 dose. These receptors were taken from an adult who received the AZD1222 COVID-19 vaccine. The CDR3 runs from the conserved cysteine through the conserved F or W. The D gene is left open where the match is weak. Part of the rows lack a size; the others show once, few, many or a class for expanded clones.

>TRBD1|TRBJ1-2|.|TRBV5-4
TGTGCCAGCAGCGGACAGGGGGCCCTATACTATGGCTACACCTTC
CASSGQGALYYGYTF
>.|TRBJ1-6|once|TRBV18
TGTGCCAGCTCACCATCAAGCCAGGCTAATTCACCCCTCCACTTT
CASSPSSQANSPLHF
>TRBD1|TRBJ1-2|once|TRBV15
TGTGCCACCAGTCCGGACAGGGGGGACTATGGCTACACCTTC
CATSPDRGDYGYTF
>.|TRBJ1-2|.|TRBV23-1
TGCGCCAGCAGACAGGTCCTCTATGGCTACACCTTC
CASRQVLYGYTF
>.|TRBJ2-7|.|TRBV5-4
TGTGCCAGCAGCTTGGCCGGAAGGGAGTACGAGCAGTACTTC
CASSLAGREYEQYF
>TRBD1|TRBJ1-1|.|TRBV5-1
TGCGCCAGCAGCATAACAGGGGGTGCTTCTGAAGCTTTCTTT
CASSITGGASEAFF
>TRBD2|TRBJ2-1|.|TRBV7-9
TGTGCCAGCAGCTTAGGACTAGCGGACTACAATGAGCAGTTCTTC
CASSLGLADYNEQFF
>.|TRBJ2-5|.|TRBV7-9
TGTGCCAGCAGCTTAGACCAGACCCAGTACTTC
CASSLDQTQYF
>TRBD1|TRBJ1-1|.|TRBV7-6
TGTGCCAGCAGTCCGACAGGGCTGAACACTGAAGCTTTCTTT
CASSPTGLNTEAFF
>.|TRBJ2-7|.|TRBV7-2
TGTGCCAGCAGCTTAGCGTGGCACGAGCAGTACTTC
CASSLAWHEQYF
>.|TRBJ1-4|.|TRBV7-5
TGTGTCAGAAACCCCCTGTGGCGACAGCGGAATGAAAAACTGTTTTTT
CVRNPLWRQRNEKLFF
>.|TRBJ1-1|.|TRBV24-1
TGTGCCACCAGGGCACAAGGGAACACTGAAGCTTTCTTT
CATRAQGNTEAFF
>TRBD1|TRBJ1-6|.|TRBV6-5
TGTGCCAGTACGGACAGGGGCAGGAAAAATTCACCCCTCCACTTT
CASTDRGRKNSPLHF
>.|TRBJ1-1|.|TRBV4-3
TGCGCCAGCAGCCAAGATCGGGGAAGGACTGAAGCTTTCTTT
CASSQDRGRTEAFF
>TRBD2|TRBJ2-2|.|TRBV15
TGTGCCACCAGCAGGGGCGGGAGCGAGGTCGGGGAGCTGTTTTTT
CATSRGGSEVGELFF
>TRBD1|TRBJ1-2|few|TRBV19
TGTGCCAGTAGATGGGTAACTACAGGGGATGGCTACACCTTC
CASRWVTTGDGYTF
>TRBD1|TRBJ1-2|once|TRBV5-6
TGTGCCAGCAGCTTAGCAGGGGGGAACTATGGCTACACCTTC
CASSLAGGNYGYTF
>.|TRBJ2-3|.|TRBV28
TGTGCCAGCAGTTCCCCGGGGCAGAAACTCGCAGATACGCAGTATTTT
CASSSPGQKLADTQYF
>.|TRBJ1-5|.|TRBV28
TGTGCCAGCAGTTTAGTTCGGCAGGACCTTTTCTCTAGCAATCAGCCCCAGCATTTT
CASSLVRQDLFSSNQPQHF
>TRBD1|TRBJ2-1|.|TRBV24-1
TGTGCCACCAGTGAACCCGGGACAGATGAGCAGTTCTTC
CATSEPGTDEQFF
>TRBD2|TRBJ2-1|.|TRBV7-9
TGTGCCAGCCTTCTAGCGGGAGAATCAGGGAATGAGCAGTTCTTC
CASLLAGESGNEQFF
>.|TRBJ1-1|.|TRBV18
TGTGCCAGCTCACAACGGACACGGGACACTGAAGCTTTCTTT
CASSQRTRDTEAFF
>.|TRBJ1-4|.|TRBV28
TGTGCCAGCAGTTCGGGGACCTCGATTGCTAATGAAAAACTGTTTTTT
CASSSGTSIANEKLFF
>.|TRBJ1-1|.|TRBV18
TGTGCCAGCTCACTCCGGGGGTCGGATGAAGCTTTCTTT
CASSLRGSDEAFF
>TRBD1|TRBJ1-2|.|TRBV5-1
TGCGCCAGCAGCTTGGGGGACAGGAACTATGGCTACACCTTC
CASSLGDRNYGYTF
>.|TRBJ2-7|.|TRBV28
TGTGCCAGCGGCCCTCCCGAGCAGTACTTC
CASGPPEQYF
>.|TRBJ1-5|.|TRBV2
TGTGCCAGCAGTAAGATCGGGGTGGGCAATCAGCCCCAGCATTTT
CASSKIGVGNQPQHF
>.|TRBJ2-2|.|TRBV18
TGTGCCAGCTCACCACTAAACCTTATGAACACCGGGGAGCTGTTTTTT
CASSPLNLMNTGELFF
>.|TRBJ1-2|once|TRBV7-2
TGTGCCAGCAGCTTAGGGCCAGCGAACTATGGCTACACCTTC
CASSLGPANYGYTF
>.|TRBJ1-1|.|TRBV5-8
TGTGCCAGCAGCTTGTCCCCGAACACTGAAGCTTTCTTT
CASSLSPNTEAFF
>.|TRBJ2-1|.|TRBV9
TGTGCCAGCAGCGTAGATGGTTTGCGGTACAATGAGCAGTTCTTC
CASSVDGLRYNEQFF
>.|TRBJ1-4|.|TRBV7-3
TGTGCCAGCAGCTTAAGCAGCGAACTAAATGAAAAACTGTTTTTT
CASSLSSELNEKLFF
>TRBD1|TRBJ2-5|.|TRBV24-1
TGTGCCACCAGTGAGCCGGGACAGGGCGGTAGGGAGACCCAGTACTTC
CATSEPGQGGRETQYF
>.|TRBJ2-3|.|TRBV7-2
TGTGCCAGCAGCCTCCTGGGGGGGCAGAGCACAGATACGCAGTATTTT
CASSLLGGQSTDTQYF
>TRBD1|TRBJ2-7|.|TRBV7-9
TGTGCCAGCAGCTTAGCGAGACAGGGTAAAGACGAGCAGTACTTC
CASSLARQGKDEQYF
>.|TRBJ1-5|.|TRBV7-2
TGTGCCAGCAGCTTACAGGGGTGGAATCAGCCCCAGCATTTT
CASSLQGWNQPQHF
>TRBD1|TRBJ1-2|few|TRBV24-1
TGTGCCACCAGTGATTGGACAGGGGACTATGGCTACACCTTC
CATSDWTGDYGYTF
>.|TRBJ2-7|.|TRBV28
TGTGCCAGCAGCCTCCCCTCTGTAGGAGGGTACGAGCAGTACTTC
CASSLPSVGGYEQYF
>.|TRBJ1-2|.|TRBV5-4
TGTGCCAGCAGCTTGGATTCCGGACTCTATGGCTACACCTTC
CASSLDSGLYGYTF
>.|TRBJ2-2|.|TRBV27
TGTGCCAGCAGTTTTCGCTCAGCCTCTCGCGGGGAGCTGTTTTTT
CASSFRSASRGELFF
>.|TRBJ2-3|.|TRBV3-1/TRBV3-2
TGTGCCAGCAGCCAATTAACAGGACACACAGATACGCAGTATTTT
CASSQLTGHTDTQYF